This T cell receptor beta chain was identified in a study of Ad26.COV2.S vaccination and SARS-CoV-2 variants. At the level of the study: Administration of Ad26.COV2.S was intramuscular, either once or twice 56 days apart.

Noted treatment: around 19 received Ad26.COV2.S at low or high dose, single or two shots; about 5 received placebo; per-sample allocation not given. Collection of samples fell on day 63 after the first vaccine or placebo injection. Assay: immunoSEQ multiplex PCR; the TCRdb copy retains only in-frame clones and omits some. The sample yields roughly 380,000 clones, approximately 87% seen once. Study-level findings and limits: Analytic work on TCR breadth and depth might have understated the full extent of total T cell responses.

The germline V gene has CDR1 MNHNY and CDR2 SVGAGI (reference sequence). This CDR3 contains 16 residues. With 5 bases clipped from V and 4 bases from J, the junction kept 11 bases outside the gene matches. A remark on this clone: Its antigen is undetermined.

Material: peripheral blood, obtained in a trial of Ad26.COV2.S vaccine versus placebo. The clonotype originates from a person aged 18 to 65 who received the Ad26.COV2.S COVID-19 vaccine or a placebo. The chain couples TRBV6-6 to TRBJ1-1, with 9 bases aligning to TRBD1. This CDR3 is CASSPRTGAQVTEAFF. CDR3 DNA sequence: TGTGCCAGCAGTCCCAGGACAGGGGCCCAAGTCACTGAAGCTTTCTTT.